This T cell receptor beta chain was profiled in a study of blood T cell repertoires in COVID-19. Method: immunoSEQ multiplex PCR; TCRdb's copy keeps in-frame clones and lacks some. The repertoire holds approximately 190,000 clones, with approximately 90% as singletons. Trimming at V came to 8 bases and at J to 3 bases, leaving 15 bases not matched to a gene. The CDR3 has 17 residues. Germline V lookup: CDR1 SQVTM, CDR2 ANQGSEA. The genes are TRBV29-1 and TRBJ2-5; 13 bases are a match to TRBD2. The sequenced sample consisted of peripheral blood. This sequence originates from a woman between 40 and 50 years old who had recovered from COVID-19. The CDR3 sequence is CSTLLNLGLAGEETQYF. CDR3 coding DNA: TGCAGCACCTTATTGAATTTAGGACTAGCGGGAGAAGAGACCCAGTACTTC.